The clone carrying this T cell receptor (beta chain) was picked up a small number of times. Antigen: not known. The CDR3 has 15 amino acids. Germline CDR1 SGHTS, CDR2 YDEGEE. V was pared by 3 bases and J by 5 bases, with 8 bases of the junction left unmatched. This sample stems from a study of cytomegalovirus exposure and HLA in healthy donors. Overall study findings and caveats: It was in a later analysis that TCR association rates were seen to vary by HLA locus, highest for DRB1 and lowest for HLA-C. Available immune exposure information was restricted to CMV serostatus only. Roughly uniform sequencing depth across donors was assumed, possibly incorrectly.

The PCR contained 60 Vbeta and 13 Jbeta primers. This table comes from immunoSEQ multiplex PCR, and its TCRdb copy is limited to in-frame clones, with some not included. The table lists 110,000 to 150,000 clones, approximately 80% of them singletons. This TCR was recovered from a male donor in good health and CMV-seronegative. This chain uses TRBV5-8 with TRBJ1-1, with TRBD1 matching 9 bases. Sequenced material: PBMCs. Here the CDR3 DNA reads TGTGCCAGCAGCTCCGGACAGGGGCGTTTGACTGAAGCTTTCTTT. Translation gives CASSSGQGRLTEAFF.